Shown below are 3 T cell receptor beta chains from a single sample sequenced in a study of T cells in localized non-small cell lung cancer. TCRdb keeps only in-frame clones here, not all; method: immunoSEQ multiplex PCR. The sample includes roughly 1,100 clones, roughly 17% of them seen just once. The sample in question was lung tumor tissue, obtained before any cancer treatment. The receptors stem from a woman aged 35 to 75 with stage II lung adenocarcinoma.

By proportion, this clone is medium-sized. The chain is built from TRBV9 and TRBJ1-2, with 8 bases matching TRBD1. The CDR3 covers 14 residues. The J segment lost 9 bases and the V segment lost 0 bases, leaving 7 bases of the junction unmatched. Germline CDR1 and CDR2: SGDLS and YYNGEE. The CDR3 is CASSVGYDRGSYTF. CDR3 in DNA: TGTGCCAGCAGCGTAGGTTATGACAGGGGTAGCTACACCTTC.

The CDR3 sequence: CASSNGQGVVETQYF. The DNA for the CDR3 is TGTGCCAGCTCAAACGGACAGGGGGTGGTGGAGACCCAGTACTTC. The chain recombines TRBV18 with TRBJ2-5, with TRBD1 identical over 10 bases. Germline-derived CDR1 and CDR2 are KGHSH and LQKENI. Trimming removed 5 bases from V and 5 bases from J; junction bases left unmatched: 8. The CDR3 is made up of 15 amino acids.

This clone was recorded a few times. This chain uses TRBV11-3 with TRBJ2-2; either TRBD1 or TRBD2 may supply D (5 bases each). V was trimmed by 1 base and J by 3 bases, leaving 15 bases between them. This CDR3 spans 17 amino acids. Germline V gene lookup returns CDR1 SGHNT and CDR2 YENEEA. The CDR3 spells CASSLVATPRDTGELFF. In DNA form, the CDR3 reads TGTGCCAGCAGCTTAGTAGCGACACCCAGGGACACCGGGGAGCTGTTTTTT.